This TCR beta chain was identified in a study of blood T cell repertoires in COVID-19 (TCRdb year 2020). For the study in its entirety: The collaborator samples originated in the United States, Italy and Spain and spanned the acute and convalescent phases of COVID-19. Sample metadata almost always included a de-identified subject ID, COVID-19 status, age in years and sex. Samples were obtained from the ongoing ImmuneRACE study (first 160 participants) and from 1,200 or so subjects provided by 6 global collaborators. Subjects who had been exposed to COVID-19, were actively infected with it, or had recovered from it provided the deeply sampled blood TCRbeta repertoires that made up the dataset. Where available, HLA class I and class II types were taken from metadata supplied by the sample provider and were not determined by assay-based typing. The repertoires were released in a freely available public database meant as a resource for research on the immune response to SARS-CoV-2. The prospective study material was composed of cDNA or gDNA derived from T cells, B-cell-depleted T cells, or PBMCs. The full study reports these points: The amount of clinical and demographic metadata varied by source and participant and was provided uncurated.

Participants in the prospective study were enrolled through a virtual design, were aged about 18 to 90 years, and lived in 20 to 30 United States geographic areas. To assign participants to cohorts, the prospective study relied on clinical history that participants themselves reported in a screening survey and a study questionnaire. Recovered participants in ImmuneRACE Cohort 3 were defined by two consecutive negative NP/OP PCR tests, clearance by a healthcare professional, or resolution of symptoms. Mobile phlebotomists in the prospective study collected whole blood, serum and a nasopharyngeal or oropharyngeal swab from every participant. Participants in the prospective study had the option to provide additional blood draws and questionnaires over a roughly 2-month period. Before DNA extraction, blood samples from the prospective study were shipped at room temperature or frozen. Concerning this clone: There is no known antigen for this receptor. Base qualities are not recorded, but no much larger clone differs from it by a single base.

The CDR3 runs 13 residues from the cysteine to the phenylalanine. Of all the DNA, just the CDR3 is kept, 39 bases in frame from base 1. CDR1 and CDR2 were assigned from the germline V gene as ENHRY and SYGVKD. Compared with germline, V lacks 4 bases and J lacks 6 bases; bases without a gene match: 2. TCRbeta CDR3 regions were amplified from genomic DNA using the immunoSEQ Assay, a bias-controlled multiplex PCR. The paper's processing steps were these. The number of nucleated cells in each sample was estimated by amplification of reference gene primers within the assay. Sequence reads were collapsed and filtered to measure the absolute abundance of every unique TCRbeta CDR3 rearrangement. For each sample, productive Simpson clonality was calculated by taking the square root of Simpson's diversity index across productive rearrangements. TCRdb limited this immuneACCESS table to in-frame rearrangements with V and J called. A share of clones is missing; checked studies link under half to unresolved V genes, and the rest is unexplained. V, J and clone size are taken as reported in that table, and D and trimming were inferred from the DNA itself. The sample yields about 140,000 clones; roughly three quarters were counted once. Clones ranked in the top ten supply just over 6% of the sample.

The sequencing input was PBMCs or T cells enriched from blood (not recorded which). The sequence is built from TRBV10-3 and TRBJ2-4; 8 bases in the junction line up with TRBD2. The TCR originated in a woman between 50 and 59 years old who had recovered from COVID-19. CDR3 loop: CAISAAGGNIQYF. Read as DNA, the sequence is TGTGCCATCAGTGCCGCGGGGGGAAACATTCAGTACTTC.